Listed here are 18 T cell receptor beta chains from one sample, sequenced in a study of T cells after yellow fever vaccination. TCRdb passed the 5' RACE reads through MiXCR, listing each CDR3 protein once. The table shows about 120,000 distinct CDR3 sequences, with 5.5% to 8% occurring only once. Material: CD4+ T cells sorted from PBMCs, obtained about 49 days after the first yellow fever vaccination. These receptors all come from a man younger than 30 who received the YFV17D yellow fever vaccine.

In its sample, this clonotype was seen many times. The V call is TRBV6-2 or TRBV6-3, the J call TRBJ2-7; 7 bases map to TRBD1. The CDR3 has 12 residues. Looked up from germline, CDR1 is MNHEY and CDR2 is SVGEGT. V lost 4 bases, J lost 6 bases, and 3 bases stayed unmatched. The CDR3 protein is CASSSTGIEQYF. The CDR3 DNA reads as TGTGCCAGCAGTTCGACAGGGATCGAGCAGTACTTC.

This clonotype was detected ten times or more. Germline and junction disagree at one end, which may indicate a read error. The rearrangement uses TRBV7-2 and TRBJ1-1; D gene ambiguous. CDR1 is SGHTA and CDR2 is FQGNSA in the germline V gene. The CDR3 runs to 16 residues. CDR3 nucleotides: TGTGCCAGCAGCTTAGTGGCAGGATTGGGCTACACTGAAACTTTCTTT. The encoded protein is CASSLVAGLGYTETFF.

The V gene is TRBV7-8, the J gene TRBJ1-2, with D possibly being TRBD1 (5 bases). The CDR3 is made up of 14 amino acids. Trimming removed 1 base at V and 2 bases at J, with 8 bases between. Per the germline V gene, CDR1 is SGHVS and CDR2 is FQNEAQ. The CDR3 is CASSLVGANYGYTF. DNA for the CDR3: TGTGCCAGCAGCTTAGTTGGGGCCAACTATGGCTACACCTTC.

The J gene is TRBJ2-2, the V gene TRBV18; 7 bases match TRBD1. The V segment lost 4 bases and the J segment 1 base; nucleotides outside the gene matches: 3. Germline lookup yields CDR1 KGHSH and CDR2 LQKENI. The CDR3 consists of 15 residues. DNA for the CDR3: TGTGCCAGCTCACTATGGACAGGGAACACCGGGGAGCTGTTTTTT. Its translation is CASSLWTGNTGELFF.

This clonotype was recorded many times. The chain uses TRBV5-4 and TRBJ2-3, with TRBD2 as a possible D gene (6 bases). Trimming left V 4 bases short and J 2 bases short, with 11 bases between. The germline V gene has CDR1 SGHNT and CDR2 YYREEE (reference sequence). The CDR3 loop spans 14 amino acids. CDR3 sequence (DNA): TGTGCCAGCAGCCCGGACTATAACACAGATACGCAGTATTTT. Translation: CASSPDYNTDTQYF.

At least ten counts were recorded for this clonotype. V and J are TRBV5-5 and TRBJ1-5; D is undetermined. The germline V and J ends were trimmed by 3 bases and 12 bases, with 16 bases remaining between them. The CDR3 is 13 amino acids. Per germline, CDR1 SGHKS and CDR2 YYEKEE (reference sequence). The CDR3 DNA reads TGTGCCAGCAGCTGGGCGTCTGGGTCGGTCCAGCATTTT. This encodes CASSWASGSVQHF.

This clonotype was observed many times. This sequence joins TRBV7-3 and TRBJ2-2; the match to TRBD2 covers 9 bases. The CDR3 totals 16 residues. The V gene end was trimmed by 2 bases and the J gene end by 3 bases; junction bases not matched to a gene: 4. Germline assignment: CDR1 SGHTA and CDR2 FQGTGA. The CDR3 here is CASSLYSGGHTGELFF. CDR3 DNA: TGTGCCAGCAGCTTATATAGCGGGGGACACACCGGGGAGCTGTTTTTT.

This clonotype was recorded at least ten times. V is TRBV29-1 and J is TRBJ2-3, with 8 bases fitting TRBD1. V was clipped by 4 bases and J by 3 bases; unmatched bases: 6. CDR3 length: 14 amino acids. The germline V gene encodes CDR1 SQVTM and CDR2 ANQGSEA. The CDR3 DNA is TGCAGCGTTGGACAGGGGCTGGGTACAGATACGCAGTATTTT. This encodes CSVGQGLGTDTQYF.

This clonotype was picked up many times. The chain recombines TRBV18 with TRBJ2-4; D gene ambiguous. With 6 bases removed from V and 0 bases from J, the gap between germline ends came to 18 bases. CDR1 is KGHSH, CDR2 LQKENI, per germline. The length of the CDR3 is 17 residues. The CDR3 is CASSPLGRTVAKNIQYF. DNA of the CDR3: TGTGCCAGCTCGCCCCTTGGACGTACGGTAGCCAAAAACATTCAGTACTTC.

In its sample, this clonotype was seen many times. J is TRBJ2-3 and V is TRBV5-1; a possible D gene is TRBD1 (5 bases). CDR3 length: 15 residues. V lost 0 bases to trimming and J lost 5 bases, with 13 bases between them. CDR1 SGHRS and CDR2 YFSETQ come from the germline V gene. CDR3 residues: CASSLAGQGLDTQYF. DNA of the CDR3: TGCGCCAGCAGCTTGGCGGGTCAGGGATTAGATACGCAGTATTTT.

This clonotype was counted at least ten times. V gene TRBV5-6 combines with J gene TRBJ2-7; tentatively, D is TRBD2 (5 bases). The CDR3 sequence is 12 residues long. Germline CDR1 is SGHDT and CDR2 is YYEEEE. Between the trimmed V and J ends, which lost 4 bases and 6 bases, there was a span of 11 bases. The DNA of the CDR3 is TGTGCCAGCAGCGTGGAGGTAACCGAGCAGTACTTC. Its translation is CASSVEVTEQYF.

This clonotype was detected a few times. The J gene is TRBJ2-7, the V gene TRBV19; TRBD2 matches at 7 bases. V dropped 4 bases and J dropped 5; count of bases not matched to a gene: 5. This CDR3 is 13 amino acids long. Germline CDR1 is LNHDA and CDR2 is SQIVND (reference sequence). The CDR3 sequence is CASSREGTNEQYF. The CDR3 DNA sequence: TGTGCCAGTAGTAGGGAGGGAACGAACGAGCAGTACTTC.

This clonotype has only a few counts. The chain has TRBV19 and TRBJ1-2; no clear D. The CDR3 runs to 16 residues. Trimming stripped 0 bases from V and 6 bases from J, with 17 bases between. Looked up from germline, CDR1 is LNHDA and CDR2 is SQIVND (reference sequence). The CDR3 region is CASSIDRRGVVDGYTF. CDR3 DNA: TGTGCCAGTAGTATAGATAGACGCGGAGTGGTGGATGGCTACACCTTC.

This chain links TRBV4-1 with TRBJ1-5; TRBD1 matches 7 bases. This CDR3 region has 17 residues. Looked up from germline, CDR1 is MGHRA and CDR2 is YSYEKL. After removal of 1 base from V and 10 bases from J, the junction contained 16 bases not matched to a gene. The CDR3 is CASSQVFSGTDSGPQHF. Written as DNA, the CDR3 is TGCGCCAGCAGCCAAGTCTTCTCCGGGACAGACAGCGGTCCCCAGCATTTT.

J is TRBJ2-5 and V is TRBV5-1; D is uncertain. Germline CDR1 reads SGHRS; CDR2 reads YFSETQ. The CDR3 extends over 15 amino acids. Trimming took 0 bases from V and 2 from J, leaving 11 bases between them. The CDR3 here is CASSLGLTEQETQYF. For the CDR3, the DNA is TGCGCCAGCAGCTTGGGGTTAACGGAACAAGAGACCCAGTACTTC. Supplemented by reference TRBV5-1 and TRBJ2-5, the full variable domain reads KAGVTQTPRYLIKTRGQQVTLSCSPISGHRSVSWYQQTPGQGLQFLFEYFSETQRNKGNFPGRFSGRQFSNSRSEMNVSTLELGDSALYLCASSLGLTEQETQYFGPGTRLLVL.

At least ten counts were recorded for this clonotype. This sequence joins TRBV10-3 and TRBJ1-2, with D tentatively TRBD1 (6 bases). CDR1 and CDR2 (germline): ENHRY, SYGVKD. The CDR3 spans 20 residues. V lost 3 bases, J lost 4 bases, and 30 bases lay in between. The CDR3 spells CAISESAAGSPGEGRYGYTF. The CDR3, as DNA: TGTGCCATCAGTGAATCGGCGGCGGGGAGCCCAGGGGAGGGCCGCTATGGCTACACCTTC.

This clonotype was counted ten times or more. This chain connects TRBV4-3 to TRBJ1-1, with D uncertain. The germline CDR1 and CDR2 sequences are LGHNA and YSLEER. This CDR3 has 14 residues. Trimming stripped 0 bases from V and 11 bases from J, with 16 bases between. CDR3 amino acids: CASSQDDGLSMAFF. The CDR3 DNA is TGCGCCAGCAGCCAAGATGATGGTCTTAGTATGGCTTTCTTT.

Ten or more counts support this clonotype. The V call is TRBV27, the J call TRBJ2-3; perhaps TRBD2 as D (7 bases). Trimming removed 5 bases at V and 8 bases at J, with 23 bases between. Germline V CDR1 and CDR2: MNHEY, SMNVEV (reference sequence). The CDR3 runs to 16 residues. CDR3 residues: CASSPPYGGRMGTQYF. The CDR3 region has the DNA TGTGCCAGCAGTCCGCCCTACGGGGGGCGGATGGGTACGCAGTATTTT.